Sequencing of this TCR beta chain was carried out in a study of blood T cell repertoires in COVID-19. Study-wide background: Samples came from the United States, Italy and Spain, spanning acute and convalescent COVID-19. The analysed material was cDNA or gDNA that came from T cells, B-cell-depleted T cells, or PBMCs.

Source study methods: Quantification of nucleated cells was approximated via reference gene primer amplification. The method was immunoSEQ multiplex PCR; TCRdb's version includes in-frame clones alone and lacks a portion of them. Clone size and V and J calls were adopted from that table, with D and trimming inferred from the DNA. The table shows some 160,000 clones, with just under 85% occurring only once. CDR3 length: 15 residues. The J segment lost 4 bases and the V segment lost 8 bases, leaving 8 bases of the junction unmatched. CDR1 and CDR2 from the germline V gene are MNHEY and SVGAGI. This TCR came from an elderly woman with COVID-19, enrolled during active disease. Material: peripheral blood. The rearrangement joins TRBV6-5 to TRBJ2-2; 9 positions agree with TRBD1. The CDR3 sequence is CASQEGQGFTGELFF. The CDR3 DNA is TGTGCCAGCCAAGAAGGACAGGGGTTCACCGGGGAGCTGTTTTTT.